Below, 16 T cell receptor beta chains from the same sample are listed, as sequenced in a study of blood T cell repertoires in COVID-19. Assay: immunoSEQ multiplex PCR; the TCRdb copy retains only in-frame clones and omits some. The data contain 100,000 to 130,000 clones, about three quarters of them seen just once; the ten biggest clones take up roughly 4.3%. The sample was peripheral blood. The receptor set was obtained from a man between 65 and 80 years old with acute or convalescent COVID-19.

The chain employs TRBV7-9 and TRBJ2-7; D is unclear. The length of the CDR3 is 13 residues. Trimming took off 2 bases at V and 4 bases at J, with 9 bases between the two ends. Germline CDR1 reads SEHNR; CDR2 reads FQNEAQ (reference sequence). The CDR3 protein is CASSLPVLYEQYF. DNA of the CDR3: TGTGCCAGCAGCTTACCGGTACTTTACGAGCAGTACTTC. Based on the CDR3 plus reference TRBV7-9 and TRBJ2-7, the full variable domain is DTGVSQNPRHKITKRGQNVTFRCDPISEHNRLYWYRQTLGQGPEFLTYFQNEAQLEKSRLLSDRFSAERPKGSFSTLEIQRTEQGDSAMYLCASSLPVLYEQYFGPGTRLTVT.

J is TRBJ2-7 and V is TRBV27; TRBD1 matches 9 bases. Germline values: CDR1 MNHEY, CDR2 SMNVEV (reference sequence). The CDR3 contains 15 residues. J gave up 3 bases and V 0 bases, and 3 bases lay outside the gene matches. The CDR3 sequence: CASSLSQGAFYEQYF. In nucleotides, the CDR3 is TGTGCCAGCAGTTTATCACAGGGGGCGTTCTACGAGCAGTACTTC.

In its sample, this clone was seen a few times. The chain links TRBV6-1 to TRBJ1-5; D is unresolved. Trimming stripped 2 bases from V and 7 bases from J, with 15 bases between. Germline-derived CDR1 and CDR2 are MNHNS and SASEGT. This CDR3 contains 15 residues. In DNA form, the CDR3 reads TGTGCCAGCAGTGAAATCTCTCTTGCGGTGCAGCCCCAGCATTTT. Amino acids: CASSEISLAVQPQHF.

The rearrangement uses TRBV5-1 and TRBJ2-3; the D gene is possibly TRBD1 (5 bases). Trimming removed 3 bases at V and 1 base at J, with 15 bases between. The CDR3 extends over 16 amino acids. Germline V gene data show CDR1 as SGHRS and CDR2 as YFSETQ. The CDR3 protein is CASSWGRAARTDTQYF. The CDR3 nucleotides read TGCGCCAGCAGCTGGGGCCGGGCAGCCCGCACAGATACGCAGTATTTT.

The chain has TRBV29-1 and TRBJ2-3, with D unresolved. The CDR3 is made up of 13 amino acids. CDR1 is SQVTM, CDR2 ANQGSEA, per germline. V was pared by 1 base and J by 8 bases, with 13 bases between. CDR3 in amino acids: CSVEVPPSGTQYF. CDR3 nucleotide sequence: TGCAGCGTTGAAGTGCCACCCTCGGGTACGCAGTATTTT.

The chain links TRBV6-2 or TRBV6-3 to TRBJ1-5; D uncertain. The germline gives CDR1 MNHEY, CDR2 SVGEGT. V was clipped by 3 bases and J by 0 bases, with 12 bases between them. The CDR3 totals 16 residues. CDR3 in amino acids: CASSYAQATSNQPQHF. CDR3 DNA sequence: TGTGCCAGCAGTTATGCCCAGGCGACTAGCAATCAGCCCCAGCATTTT.

In this sample, this clone turned up once. The CDR3 nucleotides read TGCGCCAGCAGCAACCGACAGGGTCTGGAAGAGCAGTACTTC. This translates into CASSNRQGLEEQYF. The chain carries TRBV5-1 and TRBJ2-7, with 7 positions matching TRBD1. The CDR3 totals 14 residues. CDR1 SGHRS and CDR2 YFSETQ come from the germline V gene. V trimming: 4 bases; J trimming: 7 bases; junction bases outside the gene matches: 11.

The V call is TRBV19, the J call TRBJ1-5, with 9 bases lining up with TRBD1. In germline, CDR1 is LNHDA, CDR2 SQIVND (reference sequence). This CDR3 contains 15 residues. Trimming took 5 bases from V and 4 from J; bases not matched to a gene: 6. In DNA form, the CDR3 reads TGTGCCAGTAGTTTTCCGGGACAGGGTAATCAGCCCCAGCATTTT. Protein sequence: CASSFPGQGNQPQHF. The full variable domain, in which reference TRBV19 and TRBJ1-5 provide the parts outside the CDR3, is DGGITQSPKYLFRKEGQNVTLSCEQNLNHDAMYWYRQDPGQGLRLIYYSQIVNDFQKGDIAEGYSVSREKKESFPLTVTSAQKNPTAFYLCASSFPGQGNQPQHFGDGTRLSIL.

The chain has TRBV12-3 or TRBV12-4 and TRBJ1-6; D is undetermined. V dropped 11 bases and J dropped 7 bases, with 15 bases sitting between them. CDR3 length equals 13 residues. The CDR3 loop reads CAGGPIINSPLHF. The CDR3 nucleotides are TGTGCCGGCGGCCCCATCATAAATTCACCCCTCCACTTT.

The CDR3 coding sequence is TGTGCCAGCAGCTTAGGGGGAGGTGACACTGAAGCTTTCTTT. Protein: CASSLGGGDTEAFF. This sequence joins TRBV11-3 and TRBJ1-1; no definite D call. Trimming shortened V by 1 base and J by 3 bases, and 9 bases separated the two germline ends. From germline, CDR1 is SGHNT and CDR2 YENEEA. The CDR3 spans 14 residues.

The chain employs TRBV5-4 and TRBJ1-4, with TRBD1 matching over 7 bases. Germline assignment: CDR1 SGHNT and CDR2 YYREEE (reference sequence). Losses at the gene ends were 2 bases for V and 8 bases for J; bases not matched to a gene: 6. The CDR3 totals 14 residues. DNA for the CDR3: TGTGCCAGCAGCTTTCAACAGGGACAGGAAAAACTGTTTTTT. It specifies CASSFQQGQEKLFF.

The chain employs TRBV3-1 (or the pseudogene TRBV3-2) and TRBJ1-3, with a tentative D call TRBD1 (6 bases). V lost 2 bases to trimming and J lost 2 bases, with 10 bases between them. Germline V CDR1 and CDR2: LGHDT, YNNKEL (reference sequence). The CDR3 runs to 15 residues. CDR3 sequence reads: CASSQRRGTGNTIYF. CDR3 DNA: TGTGCCAGCAGCCAACGCAGGGGCACTGGAAACACCATATATTTT.

This chain connects TRBV29-1 to TRBJ2-2; 10 nucleotides match TRBD1. This CDR3 is 14 amino acids long. The J segment lost 5 bases and the V segment lost 6 bases, leaving 6 bases of the junction unmatched. CDR1 is SQVTM and CDR2 is ANQGSEA in the germline V gene. CDR3 sequence reads: CSVRQGALTGELFF. The CDR3 nucleotides read TGCAGCGTGCGACAGGGGGCTTTAACCGGGGAGCTGTTTTTT.

The rearrangement links TRBV18 to TRBJ2-1; D gene ambiguous. The ends were cut back, 5 bases at V and 3 bases at J, with 8 bases in the middle. CDR3 length equals 13 residues. The germline gives CDR1 KGHSH, CDR2 LQKENI. For the CDR3, the DNA is TGTGCCAGCTCAGGAGATGTCTACAATGAGCAGTTCTTC. Translated: CASSGDVYNEQFF.

This chain links TRBV11-1 with TRBJ1-2, with a tentative D call TRBD1 (6 bases). V was clipped by 5 bases and J by 8 bases, with 15 bases between them. CDR3 size: 13 residues. Germline CDR1 and CDR2: SGHAT and FQDESV (reference sequence). In DNA form, the CDR3 reads TGTGCCAGCAGCGCTACAGGGTCTAGAGGCTACACCTTC. It is translated as CASSATGSRGYTF. Supplemented by reference TRBV11-1 and TRBJ1-2, the full variable domain reads EAEVAQSPRYKITEKSQAVAFWCDPISGHATLYWYRQILGQGPELLVQFQDESVVDDSQLPKDRFSAERLKGVDSTLKIQPAELGDSAMYLCASSATGSRGYTFGSGTRLTVV.

The rearrangement uses TRBV6-5 and TRBJ1-2; perhaps TRBD1 as D (5 bases). The germline V and J ends were trimmed by 2 bases and 0 bases, with 13 bases remaining between them. Per germline, CDR1 MNHEY and CDR2 SVGAGI. The CDR3 has 16 residues. The DNA for the CDR3 is TGTGCCAGCAGTTACCTGGGGGGATCTTCTAACTATGGCTACACCTTC. This sequence encodes CASSYLGGSSNYGYTF.